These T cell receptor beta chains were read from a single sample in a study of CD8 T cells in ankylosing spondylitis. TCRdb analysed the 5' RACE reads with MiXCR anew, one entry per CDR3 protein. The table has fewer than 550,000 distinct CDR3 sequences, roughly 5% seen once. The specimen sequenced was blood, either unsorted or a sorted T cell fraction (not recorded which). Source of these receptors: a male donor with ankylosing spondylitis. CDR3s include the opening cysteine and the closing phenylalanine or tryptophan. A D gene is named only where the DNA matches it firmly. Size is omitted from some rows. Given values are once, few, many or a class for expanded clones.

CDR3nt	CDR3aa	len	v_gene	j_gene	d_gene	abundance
TGTGCCACCAGTGATACCGGGACTAGCACAGATACGCAGTATTTT	CATSDTGTSTDTQYF	15	TRBV24-1	TRBJ2-3	.	many
TGCGCCAGCAGCCAGTTTCACGGAGGGCGAAGCTCCTATAATTCACCCCTCCACTTT	CASSQFHGGRSSYNSPLHF	19	TRBV4-3	TRBJ1-6	.	many
TGTGCCAGCAGCCAAGTGAAGGGTAACTATGGCTACACCTTC	CASSQVKGNYGYTF	14	TRBV4-2	TRBJ1-2	.	.
TGCAGTGCAACCGGGACAGTGTCCTACGAGCAGTACTTC	CSATGTVSYEQYF	13	TRBV20-1	TRBJ2-7	TRBD1	.
TGCAGTGCTAGAGATCTGGCTCTCCGAGGCTACACCTTC	CSARDLALRGYTF	13	TRBV20-1	TRBJ1-2	.	many
TGCGCCAGCAGCTTGGGCGGGACTACGGGGGACGAGCAGTACTTC	CASSLGGTTGDEQYF	15	TRBV5-1	TRBJ2-7	TRBD2	many
TGCAGCGCCGGACGGGGGGGATTAGAGGGCTATGGCTACACCTTC	CSAGRGGLEGYGYTF	15	TRBV29-1	TRBJ1-2	.	many
TGTGCCAGCAGCCCCCTAGCGGGAGGCGGCGAGCAGTACTTC	CASSPLAGGGEQYF	14	TRBV7-2	TRBJ2-7	TRBD2	few
TGTGCCAGCAGTTTGCGCGGGGGAGGGCAGCCCCAGCATTTT	CASSLRGGGQPQHF	14	TRBV12-3/TRBV12-4	TRBJ1-5	.	many
TGTGCCACCAGTGATCCCCGGACAAGAACATACAATGAGCAGTTCTTC	CATSDPRTRTYNEQFF	16	TRBV24-1	TRBJ2-1	.	many
.	CISVPVAVKGPFETQYF	17	TRBV7-5	TRBJ2-5	.	.
TGTGCCAGCAGTCCTCACAGGGGTCCCTACACCTTC	CASSPHRGPYTF	12	TRBV6-5	TRBJ1-2	TRBD1	many
TGTGCCAGCAGCTTGTTTGGGACTACCCTCTCCTACAATGAGCAGTTCTTC	CASSLFGTTLSYNEQFF	17	TRBV5-6	TRBJ2-1	TRBD2	many
TGTGCCAGCAGCGAGGAGAGCGACAGCTCCTACAATGAGCAGTTCTTC	CASSEESDSSYNEQFF	16	TRBV27	TRBJ2-1	.	.
TGTGCCAGCAGGCACTACAGGGGGAAAGAGACCCAGTACTTC	CASRHYRGKETQYF	14	TRBV7-8	TRBJ2-5	TRBD1	few
TGCAGCGTCGATCCAGGGGAAGAGACCCAGTACTTC	CSVDPGEETQYF	12	TRBV29-1	TRBJ2-5	.	many
TGTGCCAGCAGCTCCTTGACTGATACAGATACGCAGTATTTT	CASSSLTDTDTQYF	14	TRBV11-2	TRBJ2-3	.	.
TGTGCCAGCAGCTCCAGGCACGAGCAGTACTTC	CASSSRHEQYF	11	TRBV12-3/TRBV12-4	TRBJ2-7	.	many
TGTGCCAGCAGTGACGGGAGAACTAATGAAAAACTGTTTTTT	CASSDGRTNEKLFF	14	TRBV28	TRBJ1-4	.	few
TGCAGTGCTAGTCCAGGTCAAGAGACCCAGTACTTC	CSASPGQETQYF	12	TRBV20-1	TRBJ2-5	.	many
TGCAGTGCTAGTCTAGCGGGGGACGAGCAGTACTTC	CSASLAGDEQYF	12	TRBV20-1	TRBJ2-7	TRBD2	many
TGTGCCAGCAGTTTATGGGGTTCGGGTGAAGCTTTCTTT	CASSLWGSGEAFF	13	TRBV12-3/TRBV12-4	TRBJ1-1	.	many
TGCAGCGTTGAAGATGTAGAGGGATACACCATATATTTT	CSVEDVEGYTIYF	13	TRBV29-1	TRBJ1-3	.	many
TGTGCCAGCAGCCGTAGCGGGAGCTCCTACAATGAGCAGTTCTTC	CASSRSGSSYNEQFF	15	TRBV7-9	TRBJ2-1	TRBD2	many
TGTGCCAGCAGCTTAGCTTACACAGGGTACGGAGAGACCCAGTACTTC	CASSLAYTGYGETQYF	16	TRBV7-8	TRBJ2-5	.	many
TGTGCCAGCAGCCACCCCGGGCCACGGGGCCATGAGCAGTTCTTC	CASSHPGPRGHEQFF	15	TRBV5-6	TRBJ2-1	.	few
TGTGCCAGCGGCAGGGGCTCCTATGGCTACACCTTC	CASGRGSYGYTF	12	TRBV27	TRBJ1-2	.	many
TGTGCCAGCAGCCCCGGCAGGCCGAGCTCCTATAATTCACCCCTCCACTTT	CASSPGRPSSYNSPLHF	17	TRBV14	TRBJ1-6	.	few
TGTGCCAGCAACCTTACTCGGGTAGAGGGCACAGATACGCAGTATTTT	CASNLTRVEGTDTQYF	16	TRBV27	TRBJ2-3	.	many
TGTGCCAGCAGCTTAGGTCTCGGACAGGGCCTTAACTATGGCTACACCTTC	CASSLGLGQGLNYGYTF	17	TRBV7-9	TRBJ1-2	TRBD1	many
TGCGCCAGCAGCTTGTGGGGTACTGACAGAAGCTACTATGGCTACACCTTC	CASSLWGTDRSYYGYTF	17	TRBV5-1	TRBJ1-2	.	many
TGCGCCAGCAGCCGGGGACTTACTCAGGGCTACGAGCAGTACTTC	CASSRGLTQGYEQYF	15	TRBV4-3	TRBJ2-7	.	many
TGTGCCAGCACCTCCAGGTGGGGTGCAGATACGCAGTATTTT	CASTSRWGADTQYF	14	TRBV7-8	TRBJ2-3	.	few
TGCGCCAGCAGCCAGACCGACAGTCGCTCTAACTATGGCTACACCTTC	CASSQTDSRSNYGYTF	16	TRBV4-1	TRBJ1-2	.	many
TGTGCCAGCAGACTTACAGGCGCTGAAGCTTTCTTT	CASRLTGAEAFF	12	TRBV12-3/TRBV12-4	TRBJ1-1	.	many
TGTGCCAGCAGCTTCCCGGGACAGGTCTCCTACGAGCAGTACTTC	CASSFPGQVSYEQYF	15	TRBV5-6	TRBJ2-7	TRBD1	many
TGCAGTGTCAGACAGTCAAATCAGCCCCAGCATTTT	CSVRQSNQPQHF	12	TRBV20-1	TRBJ1-5	.	many
TGTGCCAGCAGTAACTTGCGGGAGGGCAATGAGCAGTTCTTC	CASSNLREGNEQFF	14	TRBV5-6	TRBJ2-1	TRBD2	many
TGTGCCAGCAGCGAGCGACAGGGGGCGGGGAATGAGCAGTTCTTC	CASSERQGAGNEQFF	15	TRBV9	TRBJ2-1	TRBD1	many
TGTGCCAGCAGACGACTAAATGGGCAGTTCTTC	CASRRLNGQFF	11	TRBV6-6	TRBJ2-1	.	few
TGCGCCAGCAGCTTCGGACAAGGAAGAGTGGGGTTAATGAACACTGAAGCTTTCTTT	CASSFGQGRVGLMNTEAFF	19	TRBV5-1	TRBJ1-1	.	many